This TCR beta chain came from a study of shared clonotypes between healthy human individuals. Study details: Three plates were used per donor for CD4 naive, three for CD4 memory, two for CD8 naive and one for CD8 memory.

Within Nashville, Tennessee resided all donors, each a Caucasian adult. Germline V lookup: CDR1 SEHNR, CDR2 FQNEAQ (reference sequence). This CDR3 is built from 14 residues. J gave up 5 bases and V 6 bases, and 6 bases lay outside the gene matches. A note on this clone: The antigen remains unidentified.

Some clones are missing from TCRdb's copy, which holds only in-frame ones; the method was immunoSEQ multiplex PCR. The data contain more than 2 million clones, nearly 97% of them singletons. Study-level findings and limits: Relative to clonotypes present in all four donors, those not shared had lower generation probabilities. Large depth notwithstanding, sorted-subset sequencing proved incomplete by rarefaction.

This receptor was obtained from a man aged 18 to 29 in good health. The V gene is TRBV7-9, the J gene TRBJ1-1, with 10 bases aligning to TRBD1. The sample was naive CD4+ T cells sorted from blood. Indicated subset: CD45RA+ positively selected. CDR3 nucleotides: TGTGCCAGCAGTCACGGACAGGGGGAGACTGAAGCTTTCTTT. Translating gives CASSHGQGETEAFF. Supplemented by reference TRBV7-9 and TRBJ1-1, the full variable domain reads DTGVSQNPRHKITKRGQNVTFRCDPISEHNRLYWYRQTLGQGPEFLTYFQNEAQLEKSRLLSDRFSAERPKGSFSTLEIQRTEQGDSAMYLCASSHGQGETEAFFGQGTRLTVV.